The rows below give T cell receptor beta chains drawn from one sample of a study of blood T cell repertoires in COVID-19. The method was immunoSEQ multiplex PCR; TCRdb's version includes in-frame clones alone and lacks a portion of them. Among 150,000 to 200,000 clones listed, approximately 80% were seen once. What was sequenced was PBMCs or T cells enriched from blood (not recorded which). These receptors were collected from a woman in her sixties or seventies with acute COVID-19. CDR3s include the opening cysteine and the closing phenylalanine or tryptophan. Fields, in order: V gene, clone size, D gene, J gene, CDR3 protein, CDR3 DNA. The D gene is left open where the match is weak. Size is omitted from some rows. Given values are once, few, many or a class for expanded clones.

>TRBV5-1|.|.|TRBJ1-2
CASSLGAGKDGYTF
TGCGCCAGCAGCTTGGGTGCGGGTAAGGATGGCTACACCTTC
>TRBV30|.|TRBD1|TRBJ1-3
CAWRDRRRGSGNTIYF
TGTGCCTGGAGGGACAGGAGGAGGGGGTCCGGAAACACCATATATTTT
>TRBV7-2|.|TRBD2|TRBJ2-1
CASSFLRTSGSVGNEQFF
TGTGCCAGCAGCTTTTTGAGGACTAGCGGGAGTGTTGGCAATGAGCAGTTCTTC
>TRBV28|.|TRBD1|TRBJ2-3
CASRTNRGPPDTQYF
TGTGCCAGCAGGACGAACAGGGGGCCCCCGGATACGCAGTATTTT
>TRBV9|.|.|TRBJ1-3
CASSFHGGNTIYF
TGTGCCAGCAGCTTCCACGGGGGGAACACCATATATTTT
>TRBV7-9|.|.|TRBJ1-1
CASSLLSAGNTEAFF
TGTGCCAGCAGCTTATTATCGGCAGGGAACACTGAAGCTTTCTTT
>TRBV19|.|.|TRBJ1-1
CASSIGGQILTEAFF
TGTGCCAGTAGTATAGGTGGACAGATCCTCACTGAAGCTTTCTTT
>TRBV19|.|.|TRBJ1-5
CASRWGGQPQHF
TGTGCCAGTAGATGGGGGGGTCAGCCCCAGCATTTT
>TRBV19|.|TRBD1|TRBJ1-2
CASRTSTGANYGYTF
TGTGCCAGTAGAACTTCGACAGGGGCTAACTATGGCTACACCTTC
>TRBV12-3/TRBV12-4|once|TRBD1|TRBJ2-7
CASSARQGGEQYF
TGTGCCAGCAGTGCCCGACAGGGGGGCGAGCAGTACTTC
>TRBV28|.|.|TRBJ1-1
CASSEPSRIPNTEAFF
TGTGCCAGCAGTGAACCTTCCAGGATTCCGAACACTGAAGCTTTCTTT
>TRBV7-2|once|.|TRBJ2-5
CASSPDTSWKETQYF
TGTGCCAGCAGCCCGGACACAAGCTGGAAAGAGACCCAGTACTTC
>TRBV27|.|TRBD2|TRBJ2-3
CASRLAGPTDTQYF
TGTGCCAGCAGACTAGCGGGTCCCACAGATACGCAGTATTTT
>TRBV27|.|TRBD1|TRBJ2-5
CASSLGQLSPQYF
TGTGCCAGCAGTTTGGGACAGCTATCCCCCCAGTACTTC
>TRBV14|.|.|TRBJ1-4
CASSPLRGAGTNEKLFF
TGTGCCAGCAGCCCCCTACGGGGGGCAGGGACTAATGAAAAACTGTTTTTT
>TRBV2|.|.|TRBJ1-5
CASTGTHNQPQHF
TGTGCCAGCACCGGGACACATAATCAGCCCCAGCATTTT
>TRBV4-1|.|.|TRBJ1-1
CASSQERGEAFF
TGCGCCAGCAGCCAAGAAAGGGGAGAAGCTTTCTTT
>TRBV28|.|.|TRBJ1-2
CASGNYGYTF
TGTGCCAGCGGCAACTATGGCTACACCTTC
>TRBV30|.|.|TRBJ1-2
CAWSAQAGYGYTF
TGTGCCTGGAGTGCCCAGGCCGGATATGGCTACACCTTC
>TRBV5-1|.|TRBD1|TRBJ2-7
CASSLDPGTGSREQYF
TGCGCCAGCAGCTTGGACCCCGGGACAGGTAGTAGGGAGCAGTACTTC
>TRBV19|.|TRBD2|TRBJ2-5
CASSTGTSRETQYF
TGTGCCAGTAGTACTGGGACTAGCCGTGAGACCCAGTACTTC
>TRBV4-3|.|.|TRBJ1-3
CASSEGVRNTIYF
TGCGCCAGCAGCGAAGGAGTTCGGAACACCATATATTTT